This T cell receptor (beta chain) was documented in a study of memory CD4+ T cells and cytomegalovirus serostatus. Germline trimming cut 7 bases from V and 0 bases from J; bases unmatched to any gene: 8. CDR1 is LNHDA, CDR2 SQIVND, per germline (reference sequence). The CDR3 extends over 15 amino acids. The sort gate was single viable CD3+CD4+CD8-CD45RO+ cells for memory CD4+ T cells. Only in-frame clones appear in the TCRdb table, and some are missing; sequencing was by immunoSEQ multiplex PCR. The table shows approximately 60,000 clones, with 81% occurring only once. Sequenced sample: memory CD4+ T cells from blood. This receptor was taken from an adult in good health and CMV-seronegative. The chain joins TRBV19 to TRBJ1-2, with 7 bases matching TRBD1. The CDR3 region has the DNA TGTGCCAGTAAGGCCGAGACAGGGCCTAACTATGGCTACACCTTC. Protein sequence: CASKAETGPNYGYTF.